This T cell receptor (beta chain) was sequenced for a study of T-cell reconstitution after alpha-beta-depleted transplantation in children. Unique molecular identifiers featured in how the TCRbeta library was prepared. TCRdb analysed the PCR reads with MiXCR anew, one entry per CDR3 protein. The sample records 800,000 to 1,000,000 distinct CDR3 sequences, about 29% being singletons. Trimming stripped 1 base from V and 2 bases from J, with 19 bases between. The CDR3 length is 18 residues. The germline V gene encodes CDR1 SGHRS and CDR2 YFSETQ. The sequence derives from a boy in the first two years of life who had a stem cell transplant for SCID, so the T cells may come from the graft donor. This specimen consisted of PBMCs, mostly from graft donor cells, obtained 360 days after TCRalphabeta/CD19-depleted stem cell transplant. This chain uses TRBV5-1 with TRBJ2-1, with a tentative D call TRBD2 (6 bases). This chain's CDR3 is CASSLFVLVREAYNEQFF. The DNA for the CDR3 is TGCGCCAGCAGCTTGTTCGTTTTGGTCAGGGAGGCCTACAATGAGCAGTTCTTC. Variable domain in full (rest from reference TRBV5-1 and TRBJ2-1): KAGVTQTPRYLIKTRGQQVTLSCSPISGHRSVSWYQQTPGQGLQFLFEYFSETQRNKGNFPGRFSGRQFSNSRSEMNVSTLELGDSALYLCASSLFVLVREAYNEQFFGPGTRLTVL.